This T cell receptor (beta chain) was sequenced during a study of blood T cell repertoires in COVID-19. Study background: T cells, B-cell-depleted T cells, or PBMCs provided the cDNA or gDNA that served as material.

Repertoires were generated with immunoSEQ multiplex PCR, while TCRdb's copy carries only in-frame clones and drops some. The sample holds some 120,000 clones, under 90% seen once. The CDR3 covers 15 residues. V shed 7 bases and J 1 base; nucleotides not matched to a gene: 6. Looked up from germline, CDR1 is LNHDA and CDR2 is SQIVND (reference sequence). The V gene is TRBV19, the J gene TRBJ2-7, with TRBD1 matching over 11 bases. This receptor was obtained from a woman in her fifties or sixties with acute or convalescent COVID-19. The sequenced material came from peripheral blood. CDR3 DNA: TGTGCCAGTACCCCCGGACAGGGGGCATCCTACGAGCAGTACTTC. It is translated as CASTPGQGASYEQYF.